This TCR beta chain was obtained from a study of T cells in Graves' hyperthyroidism and ophthalmopathy. Findings and limits, study-wide: The authors' 13 V-J model separated ophthalmopathy from stable hyperthyroidism. In blood, most of the thyroid clonotypes expanded above 0.001 were also present.

From RNA transcripts, TCR beta CDR3 regions were amplified. First-round RT-PCR of the TCR CDR3 relied on the HTBI primer set. From the multiplex PCR reads, TCRdb called clonotypes with MiXCR, one entry per CDR3 protein. The sample has 480,000 or so distinct CDR3 sequences; roughly an eighth are singletons. This clonotype came up many times. Its antigen is still unknown. Exclusion criteria comprised uncontrolled infection, other autoimmune disease, pregnancy or lactation. Thyroid ultrasound, orbital computed tomography, clinical symptoms, and serum thyroxine and TRAb underpinned diagnoses. The CDR3 sequence is 15 residues long. Trimming cost V 0 bases and J 8 bases, with 14 bases left between them. CDR1 is SEHNR, CDR2 FQNEAQ, per germline (reference sequence).

The TCR was taken from a woman younger than 30 with Graves' hyperthyroidism. The chain combines TRBV7-9 with TRBJ2-1, with D tentatively TRBD2 (6 bases). The specimen sequenced was blood. The CDR3 loop reads CASSLALLASDEQFF. For the CDR3, the DNA is TGTGCCAGCAGCTTAGCCCTACTAGCTTCAGATGAGCAGTTCTTC. The full variable domain, its missing parts supplied by reference TRBV7-9 and TRBJ2-1, is DTGVSQNPRHKITKRGQNVTFRCDPISEHNRLYWYRQTLGQGPEFLTYFQNEAQLEKSRLLSDRFSAERPKGSFSTLEIQRTEQGDSAMYLCASSLALLASDEQFFGPGTRLTVL.